The 27 T cell receptor beta chains reported below all come from one sample, sequenced in a study of T cells in Graves' hyperthyroidism and ophthalmopathy. There were TCR beta CDR3 regions amplified from RNA transcripts. Initially, a first-round RT-PCR of the TCR CDR3 employed the HTBI primer set. Each CDR3 protein gets one entry after TCRdb re-called the multiplex PCR reads with MiXCR. The data show hundreds of thousands of distinct CDR3 sequences, with 11% to 15% seen just once and 10% held by the top ten. Sequenced: blood. The receptors stem from a woman between 18 and 29 years old with Graves' hyperthyroidism.

The CDR3 region is CATSRDRGDNEQFF. Written as DNA, the CDR3 is TGTGCCACCAGCAGAGATAGAGGAGACAATGAGCAGTTCTTC. The chain couples TRBV15 to TRBJ2-1, with D unclear. V was cut by 0 bases and J by 5 bases, with 8 bases left in between. Germline V gives CDR1 LNHNV, CDR2 YYDKDF (reference sequence). The CDR3 runs to 14 residues.

This clonotype was counted ten times or more. The chain employs TRBV28 and TRBJ2-3, with TRBD2 identical over 7 bases. The trim removed 4 bases at V and 4 bases at J, leaving 2 bases unmatched. The germline V gene has CDR1 MDHEN and CDR2 SYDVKM. The length of the CDR3 is 13 residues. The CDR3 DNA follows: TGTGCCAGCAGTTCTAGCGGAGCAGATACGCAGTATTTT. This codes for CASSSSGADTQYF.

This clonotype was counted only a few times. V is TRBV6-1 and J is TRBJ2-3; D is ambiguous. The germline CDR1 and CDR2 sequences are MNHNS and SASEGT. The V end lost 6 bases, the J end lost 0 bases, and 7 bases lay between the germline ends. The CDR3 sequence is 13 residues long. CDR3 coding DNA: TGTGCCAGCAGCGTGGACAGCACAGATACGCAGTATTTT. It encodes CASSVDSTDTQYF.

This clonotype was observed at least ten times. V gene TRBV15 combines with J gene TRBJ1-5; possible D gene TRBD1, 5 bases. Germline V gene lookup returns CDR1 LNHNV and CDR2 YYDKDF (reference sequence). The CDR3 extends over 16 amino acids. Trimming cost V 0 bases and J 1 base, with 10 bases left between them. The CDR3 DNA reads TGTGCCACCAGCAGAGACGGGGCGGGGAGCAATCAGCCCCAGCATTTT. Translation gives CATSRDGAGSNQPQHF. Based on the CDR3 plus reference TRBV15 and TRBJ1-5, the full variable domain is DAMVIQNPRYQVTQFGKPVTLSCSQTLNHNVMYWYQQKSSQAPKLLFHYYDKDFNNEADTPDNFQSRRPNTSFCFLDIRSPGLGDTAMYLCATSRDGAGSNQPQHFGDGTRLSIL.

The chain is built from TRBV20-1 and TRBJ2-1, with 14 bases aligning to TRBD2. The CDR3 contains 13 residues. V trimming: 7 bases; J trimming: 9 bases; junction bases outside the gene matches: 5. Germline CDR1 is DFQATT and CDR2 is SNEGSKA (reference sequence). The chain's CDR3 is CSGLAGGPGEQFF. Here the CDR3 DNA reads TGCAGTGGACTAGCGGGAGGGCCTGGTGAGCAGTTCTTC.

This clonotype was found many times. The chain carries TRBV24-1 and TRBJ2-1; possibly TRBD1 or TRBD2 for D (5 bases each). Germline V lookup: CDR1 KGHDR, CDR2 SFDVKD. The V and J ends lost 11 bases and 4 bases respectively, with 23 bases between them. The CDR3 is 16 amino acids. The CDR3 protein is CANGARAEGVYNEQFF. Written as DNA, the CDR3 is TGTGCCAACGGGGCCCGGGCAGAGGGTGTATACAATGAGCAGTTCTTC.

This clonotype appeared many times. The rearrangement joins TRBV5-1 to TRBJ1-1, with D perhaps TRBD1 (6 bases). CDR1 is SGHRS and CDR2 is YFSETQ in the germline V gene. The V end lost 6 bases, the J end lost 7 bases, and 22 bases lay between the germline ends. This CDR3 has 15 amino acids. The CDR3 sequence is CASKKAGGTSDEAFF. For the CDR3, the DNA is TGCGCCAGCAAAAAAGCGGGGGGCACCTCAGATGAAGCTTTCTTT. Variable domain in full (rest from reference TRBV5-1 and TRBJ1-1): KAGVTQTPRYLIKTRGQQVTLSCSPISGHRSVSWYQQTPGQGLQFLFEYFSETQRNKGNFPGRFSGRQFSNSRSEMNVSTLELGDSALYLCASKKAGGTSDEAFFGQGTRLTVV.

There are a few counts of this clonotype. The chain uses TRBV9 and TRBJ2-1, with TRBD2 identical over 9 bases. From germline, CDR1 is SGDLS and CDR2 YYNGEE. Trimming took 0 bases from V and 5 from J; bases not matched to a gene: 6. The CDR3 consists of 16 residues. CDR3 in amino acids: CASSVGMTSGHNEQFF. CDR3 DNA sequence: TGTGCCAGCAGCGTAGGGATGACTAGCGGACACAATGAGCAGTTCTTC.

Comments on this clonotype: A read error may produce the germline difference seen at one junction end. J is TRBJ1-3 and V is TRBV7-2; D unresolved. Germline CDR1 reads SGHTA; CDR2 reads FQGNSA. This CDR3 region has 13 residues. The CDR3 region is CAGSLESGNTIYF. For the CDR3, the DNA is TGTGCCGGCAGCTTAGAATCTGGAAACACCATATATTTT. Looking up the rest from reference TRBV7-2 and TRBJ1-3 gives the full variable domain: GAGVSQSPSNKVTEKGKDVELRCDPISGHTALYWYRQSLGQGLEFLIYFQGNSAPDKSGLPSDRFSAERTGGSVSTLTIQRTQQEDSAVYLCAGSLESGNTIYFGEGSWLTVV.

This clonotype was counted ten times or more. V usage is TRBV6-8 and J usage is TRBJ2-7, with D maybe TRBD1 (7 bases). The CDR3 is 16 residues long. Trimming took off 6 bases at V and 3 bases at J, with 21 bases between the two ends. Germline CDR1 reads MNHGY; CDR2 reads SAAAGT. CDR3 sequence: CASSHPCRGEDYEQYF. CDR3 nucleotides: TGTGCCAGCAGCCACCCTTGCAGGGGGGAGGACTACGAGCAGTACTTC.

The table lists this clonotype with a few counts. The gene calls are TRBV7-9 and TRBJ2-5; 9 bases agree with TRBD1. The germline CDR1 and CDR2 sequences are SEHNR and FQNEAQ (reference sequence). This CDR3 region has 14 residues. The V gene end was trimmed by 5 bases and the J gene end by 4 bases; junction bases not matched to a gene: 5. CDR3: CASSRATGGETQYF. CDR3 bases: TGTGCCAGCAGCCGCGCGACAGGGGGAGAGACCCAGTACTTC.

The V call is TRBV28, the J call TRBJ1-4; D not certain. V was cut by 7 bases and J by 1 base, with 10 bases left in between. The germline CDR1 and CDR2 sequences are MDHEN and SYDVKM. There are 14 residues in the CDR3. CDR3 in DNA: TGTGCCAGCATGAGCCGAGGAACTAATGAAAAACTGTTTTTT. Protein sequence: CASMSRGTNEKLFF.

This clonotype was seen ten or more times. The chain employs TRBV11-2 and TRBJ2-3, with a tentative D call TRBD2 (5 bases). The V end lost 3 bases, the J end lost 0 bases, and 10 bases lay between the germline ends. Germline assignment: CDR1 SGHAT and CDR2 FQNNGV. This CDR3 comprises 15 residues. CDR3 coding DNA: TGTGCCAGCAGCTTCTCGGGGTATAGCACAGATACGCAGTATTTT. Its translation: CASSFSGYSTDTQYF. The full variable domain, in which reference TRBV11-2 and TRBJ2-3 provide the parts outside the CDR3, is EAGVAQSPRYKIIEKRQSVAFWCNPISGHATLYWYQQILGQGPKLLIQFQNNGVVDDSQLPKDRFSAERLKGVDSTLKIQPAKLEDSAVYLCASSFSGYSTDTQYFGPGTRLTVL.

This clonotype showed up just a few times. The chain recombines TRBV18 with TRBJ2-5, with D possibly TRBD2 on 5 matching bases. CDR3 length equals 17 residues. Trimming left V 3 bases short and J 9 bases short, with 26 bases between. Germline CDR1 reads KGHSH; CDR2 reads LQKENI. CDR3 in amino acids: CASSPLEVPSRGRAQYF. The CDR3 nucleotides read TGTGCCAGCTCACCGCTCGAAGTCCCTAGTAGAGGGCGTGCCCAGTACTTC.

The chain is built from TRBV6-1 and TRBJ1-2; D possibly corresponds to TRBD1 (6 bases). Trimming pared 5 bases from V and 6 bases from J, leaving 19 bases between. The CDR3 consists of 15 residues. The V gene's germline CDR1 is MNHNS and CDR2 SASEGT. This CDR3 is CASSLKKGGGDGYTF. In DNA, the CDR3 is TGTGCCAGCAGTCTTAAGAAGGGGGGTGGTGATGGCTACACCTTC.

This clonotype was counted many times. CDR3 bases: TGTGCCAGCAGAACCGTTCCCCCGGGACAGGGAGACAATGAGCAGTTCTTC. Translated: CASRTVPPGQGDNEQFF. V and J are TRBV7-8 and TRBJ2-1; 9 bases are a match to TRBD1. Germline V gene lookup returns CDR1 SGHVS and CDR2 FQNEAQ. This CDR3 contains 17 residues. V was pared by 6 bases and J by 5 bases, with 14 bases of the junction left unmatched.

This clonotype was recorded a few times. CDR3 in DNA: TGCGCCAGCAGCCCAAAAGCGGGTCAGCCCCAGCATTTT. Amino acids: CASSPKAGQPQHF. This chain connects TRBV5-1 to TRBJ1-5, with D hard to call. Trimming took off 4 bases at V and 6 bases at J, with 11 bases between the two ends. The CDR3 covers 13 residues. CDR1 is SGHRS and CDR2 is YFSETQ in the germline V gene. The whole variable domain, filled in from reference TRBV5-1 and TRBJ1-5, reads KAGVTQTPRYLIKTRGQQVTLSCSPISGHRSVSWYQQTPGQGLQFLFEYFSETQRNKGNFPGRFSGRQFSNSRSEMNVSTLELGDSALYLCASSPKAGQPQHFGDGTRLSIL.

This clonotype was seen at least ten times. The V and J genes are TRBV3-1 and TRBJ2-1, with TRBD2 identical over 7 bases. Germline values: CDR1 LGHDT, CDR2 YNNKEL (reference sequence). CDR3 length equals 14 residues. V trimming: 5 bases; J trimming: 10 bases; junction bases outside the gene matches: 11. DNA for the CDR3: TGTGCCAGCAGCTCGCTCGGTGGGAGGGTCGAGCAGTTCTTC. Amino acids: CASSSLGGRVEQFF.

V gene TRBV7-9 combines with J gene TRBJ2-5; D not resolved. Germline CDR1 SEHNR, CDR2 FQNEAQ (reference sequence). The CDR3 totals 12 residues. Trimming took 7 bases from V and 6 from J, leaving 12 bases between them. CDR3 DNA sequence: TGTGCCAGCAACCTAAATACGAAGACCCAGTACTTC. It is translated as CASNLNTKTQYF.

CDR3: CASSQPTDRVNTGELFF. DNA for the CDR3: TGCGCCAGCAGCCAACCAACGGACAGGGTGAACACCGGGGAGCTGTTTTTT. This chain joins TRBV4-3 and TRBJ2-2; 8 bases line up with TRBD1. With V trimmed by 2 bases and J by 1 base, 6 bases remained unmatched. Germline CDR1 and CDR2: LGHNA and YSLEER. The CDR3 is 17 amino acids.

This clonotype was seen a single time. Possible read error: a much larger clone is one base away. V is TRBV7-3 and J is TRBJ2-1; D might be TRBD1 or TRBD2, each matching 5 bases. Trimming stripped 1 base from V and 9 bases from J, with 13 bases between. Germline CDR1 reads SGHTA; CDR2 reads FQGTGA. This CDR3 region has 14 residues. The CDR3 DNA is TGTGCCAGCAGCTTAAGGGGACCAGCCGGTGAGCAGTTCTTC. It translates to CASSLRGPAGEQFF.

This clonotype was seen many times. This rearrangement joins TRBV27 to TRBJ2-7; 10 bases match TRBD2. This CDR3 has 16 amino acids. The J segment lost 4 bases and the V segment lost 0 bases, leaving 6 bases of the junction unmatched. Germline values: CDR1 MNHEY, CDR2 SMNVEV (reference sequence). CDR3 protein: CASSLSIRLAGYEQYF. For the CDR3, the DNA is TGTGCCAGCAGTTTATCCATCAGACTAGCGGGTTACGAGCAGTACTTC.

The chain joins TRBV6-1 to TRBJ2-4, with TRBD1 identical over 7 bases. Germline loops: CDR1 MNHNS, CDR2 SASEGT. The length of the CDR3 is 13 residues. Trimming cost V 7 bases and J 2 bases; bases outside gene matches: 2. The CDR3 DNA reads TGTGCCAGCATGACAGGGACCAAAAACATTCAGTACTTC. Amino acid sequence: CASMTGTKNIQYF.

Written as DNA, the CDR3 is TGCAGTCTAGGGGGGGGGCGGTACAATGAGCAGTACTTC. It encodes CSLGGGRYNEQYF. The V gene is TRBV20-1, the J gene TRBJ2-1; D possibly corresponds to TRBD2 (7 bases). The J call may be wrong; the DNA end is better matched by TRBJ2-7. This CDR3 contains 13 residues. Germline V gene lookup returns CDR1 DFQATT and CDR2 SNEGSKA (reference sequence).

This clonotype was observed many times. The V gene is TRBV28, the J gene TRBJ2-7; the match to TRBD1 covers 7 bases. Per the germline V gene, CDR1 is MDHEN and CDR2 is SYDVKM. The length of the CDR3 is 18 residues. Losses at the gene ends were 7 bases for V and 0 bases for J; bases not matched to a gene: 18. The CDR3 reads CASTPYSRRQGSSYEQYF. The CDR3 DNA reads TGTGCCAGCACCCCTTATAGCCGCCGACAGGGAAGCTCCTACGAGCAGTACTTC.

This clonotype has a count of ten or more. The chain carries TRBV28 and TRBJ2-7; TRBD1 matches at 10 bases. The CDR3 is 15 amino acids. V shed 2 bases and J 2 bases; nucleotides not matched to a gene: 3. The germline gives CDR1 MDHEN, CDR2 SYDVKM. CDR3 protein: CASSLRDRGTYEQYF. The CDR3 DNA reads TGTGCCAGCAGTTTACGGGACAGGGGCACCTACGAGCAGTACTTC.

This clonotype occurred many times. V gene TRBV4-1 combines with J gene TRBJ2-3, with no clear D. The CDR3 is made up of 15 amino acids. V was pared by 1 base and J by 5 bases, with 13 bases between. Germline CDR1 reads MGHRA; CDR2 reads YSYEKL. CDR3 nucleotide sequence: TGCGCCAGCAGCCAAGTTGGCCGGCCTAAAGATACGCAGTATTTT. Protein: CASSQVGRPKDTQYF.